This TCR beta chain stems from a study of cytomegalovirus exposure and HLA in healthy donors. Primers for the PCR totalled 60 Vbeta and 13 Jbeta. In the original processing: In a later analysis, of roughly 83 million unique beta chains, 9 million to 11 million appeared in at least two donors. TCRdb's table, derived via immunoSEQ multiplex PCR, lists solely in-frame clones and lacks some. From that table come the V and J calls and clone size; the DNA was used to work out D and trimming. The table records some 150,000 clones, roughly 80% of them present only once. The CDR3 has 16 residues. Trimming at V came to 10 bases and at J to 1 base, leaving 10 bases not matched to a gene. Germline V CDR1 and CDR2: MNHNY, SVGAGI (reference sequence). Notes on the study in general: Accurate HLA-A and HLA-B prediction from TCR beta sequences was reported for most subjects.

About this clone itself: What it binds is unknown.

This sequence was found in a woman aged 40 to 50 in good health and CMV-seropositive. The chain is built from TRBV6-6 and TRBJ2-1, with 10 bases fitting TRBD2. The sequencing sample was made of PBMCs. The CDR3 spells CAIRLAGARSYNEQFF. CDR3 bases: TGTGCCATAAGGCTAGCGGGGGCTAGGTCCTACAATGAGCAGTTCTTC.